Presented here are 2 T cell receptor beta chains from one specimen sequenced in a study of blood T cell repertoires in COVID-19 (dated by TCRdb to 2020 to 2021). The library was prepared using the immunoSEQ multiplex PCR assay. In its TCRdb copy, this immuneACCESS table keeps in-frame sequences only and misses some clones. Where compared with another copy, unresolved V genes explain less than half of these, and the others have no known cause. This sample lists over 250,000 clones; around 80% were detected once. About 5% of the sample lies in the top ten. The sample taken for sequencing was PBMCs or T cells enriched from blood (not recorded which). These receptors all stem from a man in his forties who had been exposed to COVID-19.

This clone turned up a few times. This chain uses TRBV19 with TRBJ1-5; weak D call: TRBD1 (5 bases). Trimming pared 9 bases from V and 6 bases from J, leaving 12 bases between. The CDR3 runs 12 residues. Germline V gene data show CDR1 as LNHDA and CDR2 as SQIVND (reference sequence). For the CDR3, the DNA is TGTGCCAGCAACACAGGCGCTCAGCCCCAGCATTTT. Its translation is CASNTGAQPQHF.

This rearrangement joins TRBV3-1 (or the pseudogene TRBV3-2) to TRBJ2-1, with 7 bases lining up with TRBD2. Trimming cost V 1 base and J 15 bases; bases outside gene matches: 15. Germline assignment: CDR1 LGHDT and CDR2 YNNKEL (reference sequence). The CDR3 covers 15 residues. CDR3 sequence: CASSQGEPKAGSLFF. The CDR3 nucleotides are TGTGCCAGCAGCCAAGGTGAACCTAAAGCGGGATCTCTGTTCTTC.